The present T cell receptor (beta chain) was sequenced within a study of cytomegalovirus exposure and HLA in healthy donors. Overall study findings and caveats: There were a few CMV-associated chains whose specificity for CMV antigens was confirmed in vitro.

Sequencing used immunoSEQ multiplex PCR; TCRdb keeps in-frame clones, though not all of them. This table holds 130,000 to 150,000 clones, over 80% found once. On this clone itself: No antigen is known for it.

Germline loops: CDR1 LNHDA, CDR2 SQIVND (reference sequence). This CDR3 spans 13 amino acids. V shed 5 bases and J shed 1 base, with 8 bases lying between them. Sequencing was performed on PBMCs. This chain connects TRBV19 to TRBJ1-1; D gene ambiguous. The TCR originated in a woman in her 30s in good health and CMV-seropositive. CDR3 residues: CASSRVRNTEAFF. Written as DNA, the CDR3 is TGTGCCAGTAGTCGCGTAAGGAACACTGAAGCTTTCTTT.